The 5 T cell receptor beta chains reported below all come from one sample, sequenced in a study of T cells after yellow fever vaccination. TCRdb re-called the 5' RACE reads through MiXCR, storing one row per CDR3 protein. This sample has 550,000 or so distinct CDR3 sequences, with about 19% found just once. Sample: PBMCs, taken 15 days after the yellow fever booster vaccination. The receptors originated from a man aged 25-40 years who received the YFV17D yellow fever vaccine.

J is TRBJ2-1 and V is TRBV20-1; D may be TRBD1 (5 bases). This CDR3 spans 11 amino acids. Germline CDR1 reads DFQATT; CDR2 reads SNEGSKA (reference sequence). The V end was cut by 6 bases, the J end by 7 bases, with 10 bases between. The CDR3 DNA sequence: TGCAGTGCGCCTTACAGGAATGAGCAGTTCTTC. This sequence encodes CSAPYRNEQFF.

CDR3 nucleotides: TGTGCCAGCAGCGTTAGTTCAGGGGGCGCCGAAAAACTGTTTTTT. It encodes CASSVSSGGAEKLFF. This chain connects TRBV9 to TRBJ1-4; 8 bases are a match to TRBD1. Losses at the gene ends were 2 bases for V and 8 bases for J; bases not matched to a gene: 8. The CDR3 contains 15 residues. Germline V gene sequence: CDR1 SGDLS, CDR2 YYNGEE.

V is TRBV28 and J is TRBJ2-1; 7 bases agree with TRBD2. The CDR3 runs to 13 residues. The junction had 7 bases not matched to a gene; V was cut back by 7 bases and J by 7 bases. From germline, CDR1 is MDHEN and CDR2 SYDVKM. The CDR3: CASKLRERNEQFF. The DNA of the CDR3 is TGTGCCAGCAAGTTGCGGGAGAGGAATGAGCAGTTCTTC.

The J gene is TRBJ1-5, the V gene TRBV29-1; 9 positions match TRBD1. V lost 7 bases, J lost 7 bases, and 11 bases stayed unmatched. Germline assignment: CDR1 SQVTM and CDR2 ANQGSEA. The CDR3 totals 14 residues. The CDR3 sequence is CSAIQGAIGQPQHF. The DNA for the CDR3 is TGCAGCGCCATACAGGGGGCTATAGGCCAGCCCCAGCATTTT.

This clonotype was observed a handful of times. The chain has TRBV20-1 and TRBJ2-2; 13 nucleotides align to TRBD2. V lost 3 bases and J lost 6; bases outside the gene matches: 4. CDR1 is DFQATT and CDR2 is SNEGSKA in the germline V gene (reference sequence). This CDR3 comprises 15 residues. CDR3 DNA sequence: TGCAGTGCTAGGCACACTAGCGGGAGGGCCGGGGAGCTGTTTTTT. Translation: CSARHTSGRAGELFF.